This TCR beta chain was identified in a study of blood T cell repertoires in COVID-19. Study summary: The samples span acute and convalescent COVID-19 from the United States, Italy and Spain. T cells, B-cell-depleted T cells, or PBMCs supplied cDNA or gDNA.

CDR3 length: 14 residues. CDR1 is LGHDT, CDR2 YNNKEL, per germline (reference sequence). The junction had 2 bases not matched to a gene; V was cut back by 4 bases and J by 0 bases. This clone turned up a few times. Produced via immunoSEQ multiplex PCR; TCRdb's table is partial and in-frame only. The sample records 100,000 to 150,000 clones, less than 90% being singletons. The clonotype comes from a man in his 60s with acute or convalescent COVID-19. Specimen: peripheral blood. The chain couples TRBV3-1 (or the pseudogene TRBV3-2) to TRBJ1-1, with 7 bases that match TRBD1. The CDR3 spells CASSRDSVNTEAFF. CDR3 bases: TGTGCCAGCAGCCGGGACAGTGTGAACACTGAAGCTTTCTTT.